The sequence of this TCR beta chain was determined in a study of T cells in Graves' hyperthyroidism and ophthalmopathy. Template material for amplifying TCR beta CDR3 regions consisted of RNA transcripts. HTBI primers were the set used in a first-round RT-PCR of the TCR CDR3. TCRdb independently ran MiXCR on the multiplex PCR reads; one entry per CDR3 protein. This table has about 610,000 distinct CDR3 sequences, roughly 14% appearing once. Trimming took off 0 bases at V and 1 base at J, with 4 bases between the two ends. CDR3 length equals 13 residues. Looked up from germline, CDR1 is SGDLS and CDR2 is YYNGEE. This clonotype has at least ten counts.

Material for sequencing was blood. The V and J genes are TRBV9 and TRBJ1-1, with D unresolved. This TCR came from a woman aged 40 to 50 with Graves' ophthalmopathy. The CDR3 protein is CASSVGRNTEAFF. CDR3 DNA sequence: TGTGCCAGCAGCGTAGGACGGAACACTGAAGCTTTCTTT. Full variable domain (missing parts from reference TRBV9 and TRBJ1-1): DSGVTQTPKHLITATGQRVTLRCSPRSGDLSVYWYQQSLDQGLQFLIQYYNGEERAKGNILERFSAQQFPDLHSELNLSSLELGDSALYFCASSVGRNTEAFFGQGTRLTVV.